Presented here are 24 T cell receptor beta chains from one specimen sequenced in a study of T-cell reconstitution after alpha-beta-depleted transplantation in children. Unique molecular identifiers were used to barcode this TCRbeta library. In TCRdb, the PCR reads were re-called with MiXCR into one record per CDR3 protein. This sample carries approximately 1,000,000 distinct CDR3 sequences, about 29% of them seen once, and the ten largest clones take 28%. This sample comprised PBMCs, mostly from graft donor cells, obtained 360 days after TCRalphabeta/CD19-depleted stem cell transplant. The receptors derive from a boy less than two years old who had a stem cell transplant for SCID, so the T cells may come from the graft donor.

This clonotype was observed a few times. V gene TRBV6-5 combines with J gene TRBJ2-7; 8 nucleotides agree with TRBD1. V was pared by 2 bases and J by 2 bases, with 11 bases of the junction left unmatched. CDR3 length equals 17 residues. Germline values: CDR1 MNHEY, CDR2 SVGAGI. CDR3 in amino acids: CASSYASTGTGAYEQYF. DNA for the CDR3: TGTGCCAGCAGTTACGCTTCCACCGGGACAGGAGCCTACGAGCAGTACTTC.

V usage is TRBV15 and J usage is TRBJ2-7; 9 bases agree with TRBD1. Germline-derived CDR1 and CDR2 are LNHNV and YYDKDF (reference sequence). The CDR3 is 14 residues long. V lost 5 bases to trimming and J lost 0 bases; unmatched junction nucleotides: 2. The CDR3 region is CATSRTGVSYEQYF. In DNA form, the CDR3 reads TGTGCCACCAGCCGGACAGGGGTCTCCTACGAGCAGTACTTC.

This chain connects TRBV6-5 to TRBJ2-7; the match to TRBD2 covers 7 bases. The CDR3 length is 13 residues. The V gene end was trimmed by 2 bases and the J gene end by 2 bases; junction bases not matched to a gene: 0. Germline lookup yields CDR1 MNHEY and CDR2 SVGAGI. The CDR3 DNA reads as TGTGCCAGCAGTTACGCGGGGGCCTACGAGCAGTACTTC. It is translated as CASSYAGAYEQYF.

The chain recombines TRBV4-1 with TRBJ2-7; weak D call: TRBD2 (6 bases). The CDR3 extends over 15 amino acids. Germline V gene lookup returns CDR1 MGHRA and CDR2 YSYEKL. Trimming pared 4 bases from V and 2 bases from J, leaving 15 bases between. As DNA, the CDR3 is TGCGCCAGCAGCCGTCCCGGGACTGAGACCTACGAGCAGTACTTC. As protein: CASSRPGTETYEQYF.

V is TRBV2 and J is TRBJ2-7, with TRBD2 as a possible D gene (6 bases). This CDR3 contains 14 residues. Looked up from germline, CDR1 is SNHLY and CDR2 is FYNNEI. V was clipped by 7 bases and J by 2 bases, with 15 bases between them. The CDR3 loop is CASMYSGLAYEQYF. The CDR3, as DNA: TGTGCCAGCATGTATAGCGGATTAGCCTACGAGCAGTACTTC.

The genes are TRBV20-1 and TRBJ1-4; weak D call: TRBD1 (5 bases). CDR1 is DFQATT and CDR2 is SNEGSKA in the germline V gene (reference sequence). V lost 4 bases to trimming and J lost 5 bases, with 11 bases between them. This CDR3 has 13 amino acids. DNA for the CDR3: TGCAGTGCTAACCGGGACTCCAATGAAAAACTGTTTTTT. Its translation is CSANRDSNEKLFF.

The rearrangement links TRBV15 to TRBJ2-2; D might be TRBD1 (5 bases). V gave up 0 bases and J gave up 4 bases, with 9 bases separating them. The CDR3 totals 15 residues. CDR1 LNHNV and CDR2 YYDKDF come from the germline V gene (reference sequence). The CDR3 region is CATSRDRVGTGELFF. For the CDR3, the DNA is TGTGCCACCAGCAGAGACAGGGTGGGCACCGGGGAGCTGTTTTTT.

The rearrangement uses TRBV20-1 and TRBJ2-5; TRBD2 aligns across 8 bases. V lost 4 bases, J lost 0 bases, and 7 bases stayed unmatched. CDR3 length: 15 amino acids. Germline V gene sequence: CDR1 DFQATT, CDR2 SNEGSKA (reference sequence). The CDR3 is CSATALAAYQETQYF. The DNA for the CDR3 is TGCAGTGCTACTGCACTAGCGGCTTACCAAGAGACCCAGTACTTC.

The gene calls are TRBV7-2 and TRBJ2-1; perhaps TRBD2 as D (6 bases). V was clipped by 6 bases and J by 0 bases, with 15 bases between them. This CDR3 region has 16 residues. Germline CDR1 reads SGHTA; CDR2 reads FQGNSA. Written as DNA, the CDR3 is TGTGCCAGCAGACTTGGGGGGATGGGCTCCTACAATGAGCAGTTCTTC. Translated, it gives CASRLGGMGSYNEQFF.

This clonotype showed up just a few times. The chain couples TRBV5-1 to TRBJ2-3; D assignment may be TRBD1 or TRBD2 (5 bases each). Germline V gene sequence: CDR1 SGHRS, CDR2 YFSETQ. CDR3 length: 13 residues. Trimming took off 4 bases at V and 11 bases at J, with 17 bases between the two ends. This chain's CDR3 is CASSRGLLGLQYF. For the CDR3, the DNA is TGCGCCAGCAGCCGGGGCCTCCTTGGGTTGCAGTATTTT. The entire variable domain, with the rest obtained from reference TRBV5-1 and TRBJ2-3, is as follows: KAGVTQTPRYLIKTRGQQVTLSCSPISGHRSVSWYQQTPGQGLQFLFEYFSETQRNKGNFPGRFSGRQFSNSRSEMNVSTLELGDSALYLCASSRGLLGLQYFGPGTRLTVL.

This clonotype was counted only a few times. DNA of the CDR3: TGCGCCAGCAGCCAAGATTTTTCATCGGGGACAACAGGGTACTACGAGCAGTACTTC. Translation gives CASSQDFSSGTTGYYEQYF. The V gene is TRBV4-1, the J gene TRBJ2-7; weak D call: TRBD1 (6 bases). V was clipped by 0 bases and J by 3 bases, with 24 bases between them. From germline, CDR1 is MGHRA and CDR2 YSYEKL. The CDR3 spans 19 residues.

The chain couples TRBV5-1 to TRBJ2-7; the D gene is possibly TRBD1 (6 bases). CDR1 is SGHRS and CDR2 is YFSETQ in the germline V gene. The V end lost 4 bases, the J end lost 3 bases, and 17 bases lay between the germline ends. There are 15 residues in the CDR3. The CDR3 sequence: CASSLDRLGFYEQYF. The CDR3 region has the DNA TGCGCCAGCAGCCTCGACAGGTTAGGATTCTACGAGCAGTACTTC.

The chain employs TRBV4-2 and TRBJ1-5; 8 nucleotides agree with TRBD1. This CDR3 has 15 amino acids. The germline gives CDR1 LGHNA, CDR2 YNFKEQ. V lost 3 bases to trimming and J lost 4 bases; unmatched junction nucleotides: 5. CDR3 region: CASSHPTGGNQPQHF. As DNA, the CDR3 is TGTGCCAGCAGCCACCCCACAGGGGGGAATCAGCCCCAGCATTTT.

The table lists this clonotype with a few counts. The genes are TRBV7-2 and TRBJ1-1; unclear D gene. This CDR3 spans 15 amino acids. Trimming cost V 5 bases and J 0 bases, with 13 bases left between them. In germline, CDR1 is SGHTA, CDR2 FQGNSA. The DNA of the CDR3 is TGTGCCAGCAGCCTTCTTGGATCTTTGAACACTGAAGCTTTCTTT. Translated, it gives CASSLLGSLNTEAFF.

The chain combines TRBV6-1 with TRBJ2-7, with TRBD1 matching over 9 bases. The CDR3 sequence is 16 residues long. CDR1 is MNHNS and CDR2 is SASEGT in the germline V gene. Trimming removed 4 bases from V and 0 bases from J; junction bases left unmatched: 7. Here the CDR3 reads CASSASGTGSSYEQYF. CDR3 coding DNA: TGTGCCAGCAGTGCTTCCGGGACAGGGAGCTCCTACGAGCAGTACTTC.

The chain joins TRBV9 to TRBJ2-1; TRBD2 matches 10 bases. The V segment lost 4 bases and the J segment 4 bases; nucleotides outside the gene matches: 14. The CDR3 has 18 amino acids. Germline lookup yields CDR1 SGDLS and CDR2 YYNGEE. For the CDR3, the DNA is TGTGCCAGCAGCCTTGAGGTTAGCGGGGGGTATCAATACAATGAGCAGTTCTTC. This encodes CASSLEVSGGYQYNEQFF. The full variable domain, its missing parts supplied by reference TRBV9 and TRBJ2-1, is DSGVTQTPKHLITATGQRVTLRCSPRSGDLSVYWYQQSLDQGLQFLIQYYNGEERAKGNILERFSAQQFPDLHSELNLSSLELGDSALYFCASSLEVSGGYQYNEQFFGPGTRLTVL.

This clonotype was seen only a few times. V gene TRBV5-1 combines with J gene TRBJ1-4; 7 bases align to TRBD1. Germline trimming cut 4 bases from V and 7 bases from J; bases unmatched to any gene: 13. The CDR3 is 16 amino acids. Germline lookup yields CDR1 SGHRS and CDR2 YFSETQ. The CDR3, as DNA: TGCGCCAGCAGCGGTGGACAGGCCGTCAATCGTGAAAAACTGTTTTTT. Its translation: CASSGGQAVNREKLFF.

The V and J genes are TRBV11-2 and TRBJ2-5; 10 bases align to TRBD2. V dropped 1 base and J dropped 4; count of bases not matched to a gene: 6. Germline V gives CDR1 SGHAT, CDR2 FQNNGV. The CDR3 length is 16 residues. The CDR3 here is CASSLGTSGTGETQYF. As DNA, the CDR3 is TGTGCCAGCAGCTTAGGGACTAGCGGTACGGGAGAGACCCAGTACTTC.

Only one count was recorded for this clonotype. The chain joins TRBV21-1 to TRBJ2-7; no DNA check was done on the table's D call, TRBD1. TRBV21-1 is a listed pseudogene. The CDR3 totals 18 residues. Here the CDR3 reads CASRGDRAATPEPNEQYF. CDR3 nucleotide sequence: TGTGCCAGCAGGGGGGACAGGGCTGCAACACCCGAACCTAACGAGCAGTACTTC.

This clonotype came up a few times. This chain joins TRBV12-3 or TRBV12-4 and TRBJ1-6; tentative D call: TRBD1 (5 bases). The V end lost 3 bases, the J end lost 2 bases, and 8 bases lay between the germline ends. The CDR3 has 15 amino acids. CDR3 DNA: TGTGCCAGCAGTTTCAGGGCCACCTATAATTCACCCCTCCACTTT. Translated: CASSFRATYNSPLHF.

The chain joins TRBV14 to TRBJ2-1; D may be TRBD1 or TRBD2 (6 bases each). The CDR3 contains 17 residues. V shed 6 bases and J shed 6 bases, with 24 bases lying between them. CDR1 SGHDN and CDR2 FVKESK come from the germline V gene. This chain's CDR3 is CASSKRAGAAGSNEQFF. CDR3 DNA sequence: TGTGCCAGCAGTAAGAGGGCAGGGGCCGCGGGAAGCAATGAGCAGTTCTTC.

The chain couples TRBV14 to TRBJ2-5; TRBD2 agrees at 9 bases. The CDR3 has 17 residues. Germline lookup yields CDR1 SGHDN and CDR2 FVKESK. V lost 0 bases and J lost 5; bases outside the gene matches: 10. The CDR3 protein is CASSQDLRGGPRETQYF. CDR3 DNA sequence: TGTGCCAGCAGCCAAGATTTGCGGGGGGGCCCTAGGGAGACCCAGTACTTC.

This sequence joins TRBV7-8 and TRBJ1-6; TRBD1 might be the D (5 bases). This CDR3 has 14 amino acids. V was trimmed by 6 bases and J by 10 bases, leaving 16 bases between them. Germline V CDR1 and CDR2: SGHVS, FQNEAQ. The CDR3 nucleotides are TGTGCCAGCAGATACGGGGGAACGCGGTCACCCCTCCACTTT. Encoded protein: CASRYGGTRSPLHF.

V gene TRBV7-9 combines with J gene TRBJ2-7; D tentatively fits TRBD1 or TRBD2 (5 bases each). Trimming took 2 bases from V and 3 from J, leaving 14 bases between them. This CDR3 has 15 residues. Germline values: CDR1 SEHNR, CDR2 FQNEAQ (reference sequence). CDR3 residues: CASSLSPGSVYEQYF. The CDR3, as DNA: TGTGCCAGCAGCTTATCACCAGGGAGCGTCTACGAGCAGTACTTC.